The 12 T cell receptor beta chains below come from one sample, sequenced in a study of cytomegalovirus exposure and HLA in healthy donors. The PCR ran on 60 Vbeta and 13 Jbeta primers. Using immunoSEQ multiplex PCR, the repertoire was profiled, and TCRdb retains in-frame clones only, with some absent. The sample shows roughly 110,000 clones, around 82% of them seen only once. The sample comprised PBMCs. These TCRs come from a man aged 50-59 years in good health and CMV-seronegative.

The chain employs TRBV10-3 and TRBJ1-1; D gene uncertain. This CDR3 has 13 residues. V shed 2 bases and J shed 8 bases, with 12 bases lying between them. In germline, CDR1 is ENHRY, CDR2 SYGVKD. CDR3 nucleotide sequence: TGTGCCATCAGTGAGGGGGAGCTTTCGGAAGCTTTCTTT. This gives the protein CAISEGELSEAFF.

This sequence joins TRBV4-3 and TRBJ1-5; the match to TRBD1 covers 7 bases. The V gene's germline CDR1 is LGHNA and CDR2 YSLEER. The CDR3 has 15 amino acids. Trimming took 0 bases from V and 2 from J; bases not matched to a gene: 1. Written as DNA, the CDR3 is TGCGCCAGCAGCCAAGACGGACAGGGCAATCAGCCCCAGCATTTT. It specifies CASSQDGQGNQPQHF.

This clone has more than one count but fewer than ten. CDR3: CSVSKDSEDTEAFF. The CDR3 DNA follows: TGCAGCGTTAGCAAAGACTCCGAGGACACTGAAGCTTTCTTT. The genes are TRBV29-1 and TRBJ1-1; D is ambiguous. CDR1 and CDR2 (germline): SQVTM, ANQGSEA. Trimming cost V 5 bases and J 3 bases, with 16 bases left between them. This CDR3 comprises 14 residues.

CDR3 protein: CASSRGGAGLGTQYF. DNA of the CDR3: TGTGCCAGCAGCCGAGGAGGGGCGGGATTAGGGACCCAGTACTTC. The chain has TRBV11-2 and TRBJ2-5; D possibly corresponds to TRBD2 (6 bases). V was clipped by 5 bases and J by 7 bases, with 20 bases between them. The CDR3 extends over 15 amino acids. The germline V gene has CDR1 SGHAT and CDR2 FQNNGV.

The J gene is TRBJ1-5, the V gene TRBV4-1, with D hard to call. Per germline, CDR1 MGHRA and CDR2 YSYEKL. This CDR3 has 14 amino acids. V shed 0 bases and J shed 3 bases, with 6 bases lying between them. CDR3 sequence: CASSQDPLNQPQHF. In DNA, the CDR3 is TGCGCCAGCAGCCAAGACCCTCTCAATCAGCCCCAGCATTTT.

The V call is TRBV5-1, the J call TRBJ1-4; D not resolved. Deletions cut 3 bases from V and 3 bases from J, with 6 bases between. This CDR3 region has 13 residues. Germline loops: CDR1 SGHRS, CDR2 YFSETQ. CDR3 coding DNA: TGCGCCAGCAGCTCGCTAGCTAATGAAAAACTGTTTTTT. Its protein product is CASSSLANEKLFF.

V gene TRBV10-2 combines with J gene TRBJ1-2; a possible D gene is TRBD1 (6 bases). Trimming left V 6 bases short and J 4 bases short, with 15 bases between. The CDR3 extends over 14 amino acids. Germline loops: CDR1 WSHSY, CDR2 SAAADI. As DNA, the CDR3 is TGCGCCAGCAGCTTGGACAGACTTGGCTATGGCTACACCTTC. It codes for CASSLDRLGYGYTF.

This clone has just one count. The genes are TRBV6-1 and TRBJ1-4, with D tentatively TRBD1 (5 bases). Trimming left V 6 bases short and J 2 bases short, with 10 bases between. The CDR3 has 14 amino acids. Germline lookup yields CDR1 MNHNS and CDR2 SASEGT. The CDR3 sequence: CASRGGETNEKLFF. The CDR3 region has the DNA TGTGCCAGCAGGGGAGGGGAGACTAATGAAAAACTGTTTTTT.

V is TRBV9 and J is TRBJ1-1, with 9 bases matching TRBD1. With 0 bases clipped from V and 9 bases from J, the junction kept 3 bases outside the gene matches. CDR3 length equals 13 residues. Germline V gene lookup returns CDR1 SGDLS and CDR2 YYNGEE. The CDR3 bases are TGTGCCAGCAGCGTAGGGGGACAGGGAAAAGCTTTCTTT. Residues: CASSVGGQGKAFF.

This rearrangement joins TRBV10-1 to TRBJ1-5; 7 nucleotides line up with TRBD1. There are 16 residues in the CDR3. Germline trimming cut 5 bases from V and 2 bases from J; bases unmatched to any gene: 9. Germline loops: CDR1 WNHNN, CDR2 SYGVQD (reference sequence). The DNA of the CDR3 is TGCGCCAGCAGTATTAGACAGGGCTGGGGCAATCAGCCCCAGCATTTT. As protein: CASSIRQGWGNQPQHF.

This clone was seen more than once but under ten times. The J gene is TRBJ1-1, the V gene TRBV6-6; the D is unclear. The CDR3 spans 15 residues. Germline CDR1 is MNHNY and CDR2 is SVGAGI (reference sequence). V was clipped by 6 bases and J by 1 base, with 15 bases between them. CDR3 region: CASSPWGAGNTEAFF. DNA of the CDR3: TGTGCCAGCAGCCCCTGGGGAGCCGGGAACACTGAAGCTTTCTTT.

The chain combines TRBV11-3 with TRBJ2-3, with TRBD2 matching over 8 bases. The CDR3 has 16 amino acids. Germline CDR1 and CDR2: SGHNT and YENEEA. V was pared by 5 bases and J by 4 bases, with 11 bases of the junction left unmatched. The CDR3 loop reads CASSPLFGGVADTQYF. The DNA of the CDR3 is TGTGCCAGCAGCCCCTTATTCGGGGGGGTCGCAGATACGCAGTATTTT.